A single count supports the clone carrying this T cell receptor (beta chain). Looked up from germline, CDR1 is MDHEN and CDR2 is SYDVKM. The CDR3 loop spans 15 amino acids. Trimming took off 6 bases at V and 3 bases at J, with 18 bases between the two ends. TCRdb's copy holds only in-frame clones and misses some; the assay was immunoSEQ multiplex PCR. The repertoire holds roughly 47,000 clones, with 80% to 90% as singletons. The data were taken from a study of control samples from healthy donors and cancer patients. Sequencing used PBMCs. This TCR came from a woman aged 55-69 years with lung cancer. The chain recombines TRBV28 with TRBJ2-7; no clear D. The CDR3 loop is CASSSGSVGGYEQYF. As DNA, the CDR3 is TGTGCCAGCAGCTCTGGTTCTGTGGGCGGCTACGAGCAGTACTTC.